The 10 T cell receptor beta chains presented below share a single source sample, sequenced in a study of early T cells in non-severe SARS-CoV-2 infection. TCRdb reprocessed the 5' RACE reads via MiXCR and lists one record per CDR3 protein. The table includes 70,000 to 85,000 distinct CDR3 sequences, 9.5% to 15% detected once. Sequencing used whole blood, obtained at baseline. The receptors come from an adult who was a healthcare worker with PCR-confirmed SARS-CoV-2 infection or an uninfected control (not recorded which). The donor label of this sample is uncertain.

The chain is built from TRBV4-1 and TRBJ2-7; 7 bases are a match to TRBD2. Germline V gene lookup returns CDR1 MGHRA and CDR2 YSYEKL. With V trimmed by 4 bases and J by 7 bases, 13 bases remained unmatched. The CDR3 covers 15 residues. DNA of the CDR3: TGCGCCAGCAGCCGGGGGTCTAGCGGTCTATGGGAGCAGTACTTC. It encodes CASSRGSSGLWEQYF.

The chain recombines TRBV18 with TRBJ2-1, with 7 bases aligning to TRBD2. With 3 bases clipped from V and 7 bases from J, the junction kept 6 bases outside the gene matches. From germline, CDR1 is KGHSH and CDR2 LQKENI. This CDR3 spans 14 amino acids. The CDR3 DNA reads TGTGCCAGCTCACCGGGAGGGTTTATGAATGAGCAGTTCTTC. It yields the protein CASSPGGFMNEQFF. Based on the CDR3 plus reference TRBV18 and TRBJ2-1, the full variable domain is NAGVMQNPRHLVRRRGQEARLRCSPMKGHSHVYWYRQLPEEGLKFMVYLQKENIIDESGMPKERFSAEFPKEGPSILRIQQVVRGDSAAYFCASSPGGFMNEQFFGPGTRLTVL.

V usage is TRBV5-6 and J usage is TRBJ1-1; D gene ambiguous. Germline CDR1 reads SGHDT; CDR2 reads YYEEEE. The CDR3 is made up of 14 amino acids. V lost 2 bases, J lost 5 bases, and 13 bases lay in between. The CDR3 nucleotides are TGTGCCAGCAGCTTTGAGCGAGTTAATACTGAAGCTTTCTTT. Translated: CASSFERVNTEAFF.

The table lists this clonotype with many counts. The chain links TRBV29-1 to TRBJ1-2, with D hard to call. This CDR3 is 9 amino acids long. Germline loops: CDR1 SQVTM, CDR2 ANQGSEA. The V end was cut by 1 base, the J end by 8 bases, with 2 bases between. In DNA, the CDR3 is TGCAGCGTTGAAGGAGGCTACACCTTC. It is translated as CSVEGGYTF.

V and J are TRBV20-1 and TRBJ2-1; 10 bases align to TRBD2. This CDR3 has 14 residues. Germline V gives CDR1 DFQATT, CDR2 SNEGSKA (reference sequence). V lost 4 bases to trimming and J lost 8 bases; unmatched junction nucleotides: 8. CDR3 in amino acids: CSAISSGRVDEQFF. Written as DNA, the CDR3 is TGCAGTGCTATATCTAGCGGGAGAGTCGATGAGCAGTTCTTC.

This clonotype was recorded a few times. This CDR3 is CASSYGPGVEETQYF. For the CDR3, the DNA is TGTGCCAGCAGTTACGGACCCGGGGTAGAAGAGACCCAGTACTTC. This chain connects TRBV6-2 or TRBV6-3 to TRBJ2-5; weak D call: TRBD2 (5 bases). The CDR3 consists of 15 residues. The germline CDR1 and CDR2 sequences are MNHEY and SVGEGT. With 2 bases removed from V and 3 bases from J, the gap between germline ends came to 13 bases.

This clonotype was seen at least ten times. The chain recombines TRBV4-1 with TRBJ1-1; D possibly corresponds to TRBD1 (6 bases). Germline V gene lookup returns CDR1 MGHRA and CDR2 YSYEKL. Trimming left V 0 bases short and J 3 bases short, with 14 bases between. The CDR3 runs 16 residues. The CDR3 reads CASSQDPLGADTEAFF. The CDR3 coding sequence is TGCGCCAGCAGCCAAGATCCCCTGGGGGCGGACACTGAAGCTTTCTTT.

The chain is built from TRBV7-2 and TRBJ2-5, with D possibly matching TRBD1 (5 bases). The CDR3 sequence is 12 residues long. Germline V gene sequence: CDR1 SGHTA, CDR2 FQGNSA. The V end was cut by 4 bases, the J end by 5 bases, with 8 bases between. Here the CDR3 reads CASSWAGETQYF. Here the CDR3 DNA reads TGTGCCAGCAGCTGGGCAGGGGAGACCCAGTACTTC.

This clonotype was observed a few times. The V gene is TRBV9, the J gene TRBJ2-2; TRBD2 matches at 8 bases. J lost 5 bases, V lost 6 bases, and 6 bases had no gene match. The CDR3 extends over 14 amino acids. CDR1 and CDR2 from the germline V gene are SGDLS and YYNGEE. The CDR3 loop is CASTHRGGTGELFF. The DNA for the CDR3 is TGTGCCAGCACCCACCGGGGGGGGACCGGGGAGCTGTTTTTT.

The genes are TRBV4-1 and TRBJ2-7; 8 nucleotides line up with TRBD1. Trimming took 1 base from V and 6 from J; bases not matched to a gene: 8. Germline CDR1 MGHRA, CDR2 YSYEKL. The CDR3 length is 15 residues. CDR3 bases: TGCGCCAGCAGCCAAGGGGACAGGACCTCCGGCGAGCAGTACTTC. It yields the protein CASSQGDRTSGEQYF.